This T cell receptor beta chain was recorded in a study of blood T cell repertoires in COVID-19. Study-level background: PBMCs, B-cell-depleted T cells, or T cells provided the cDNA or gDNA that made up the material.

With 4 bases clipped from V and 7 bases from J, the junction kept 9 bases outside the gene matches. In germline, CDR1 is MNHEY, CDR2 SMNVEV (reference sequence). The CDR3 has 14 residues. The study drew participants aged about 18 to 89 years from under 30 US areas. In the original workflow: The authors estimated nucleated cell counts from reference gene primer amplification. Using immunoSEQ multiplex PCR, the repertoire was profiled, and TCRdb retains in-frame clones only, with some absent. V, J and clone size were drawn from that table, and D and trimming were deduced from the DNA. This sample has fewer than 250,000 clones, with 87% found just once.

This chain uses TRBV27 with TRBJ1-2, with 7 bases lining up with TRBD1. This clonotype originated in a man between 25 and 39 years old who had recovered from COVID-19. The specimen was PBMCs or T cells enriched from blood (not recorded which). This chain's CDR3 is CASSSGTELSGYTF. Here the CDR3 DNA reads TGTGCCAGCAGTTCCGGGACAGAACTATCTGGCTACACCTTC.